What follows are 11 T cell receptor beta chains derived from one specimen sequenced in a study of blood T cell repertoires in COVID-19. TCRdb's table, derived via immunoSEQ multiplex PCR, lists solely in-frame clones and lacks some. In the table there are about 110,000 clones, roughly 84% of which are singletons. Sequencing was performed on peripheral blood. The receptors derive from a woman in her 70s with acute or convalescent COVID-19.

The gene calls are TRBV7-9 and TRBJ1-2, with a weak D call TRBD1 (6 bases). CDR3 length: 12 residues. The ends were cut back, 1 base at V and 8 bases at J, with 8 bases in the middle. Germline CDR1 and CDR2: SEHNR and FQNEAQ (reference sequence). CDR3 residues: CASSLDGGGYTF. The CDR3 nucleotides are TGTGCCAGCAGCTTAGATGGGGGCGGCTACACCTTC.

The chain couples TRBV5-1 to TRBJ2-1; 8 bases map to TRBD1. CDR1 is SGHRS, CDR2 YFSETQ, per germline. This CDR3 contains 18 residues. V lost 0 bases to trimming and J lost 3 bases; unmatched junction nucleotides: 11. CDR3 bases: TGCGCCAGCAGCTTGGAGGGGGCAGGGGGCGCATACTACAATGAGCAGTTCTTC. Its translation: CASSLEGAGGAYYNEQFF. Full variable domain (missing parts from reference TRBV5-1 and TRBJ2-1): KAGVTQTPRYLIKTRGQQVTLSCSPISGHRSVSWYQQTPGQGLQFLFEYFSETQRNKGNFPGRFSGRQFSNSRSEMNVSTLELGDSALYLCASSLEGAGGAYYNEQFFGPGTRLTVL.

This clone was counted once. The V gene is TRBV30, the J gene TRBJ2-5, with TRBD2 matching 9 bases. V shed 3 bases and J 5 bases; nucleotides not matched to a gene: 10. Germline-derived CDR1 and CDR2 are GTSNPN and SVGIG (reference sequence). The CDR3 length is 15 residues. CDR3 in amino acids: CAWRSAGGAPETQYF. CDR3 nucleotide sequence: TGTGCCTGGAGATCCGCGGGAGGGGCTCCGGAGACCCAGTACTTC.

The rearrangement uses TRBV9 and TRBJ1-1, with D hard to call. This CDR3 has 14 residues. Germline assignment: CDR1 SGDLS and CDR2 YYNGEE. V lost 0 bases, J lost 3 bases, and 9 bases lay in between. CDR3 amino acids: CASSVDFRDTEAFF. The CDR3 DNA follows: TGTGCCAGCAGCGTAGATTTTCGGGACACTGAAGCTTTCTTT.

The chain uses TRBV13 and TRBJ1-6; 8 bases fit TRBD1. This CDR3 has 16 residues. Germline CDR1 reads PRHDT; CDR2 reads FYEKMQ (reference sequence). Unmatched junction bases numbered 4, after V lost 1 base and J lost 5 bases. The CDR3 region is CASSLDRGFHNSPLHF. The CDR3 bases are TGTGCCAGCAGCTTAGACAGGGGGTTCCATAATTCACCCCTCCACTTT.

The gene calls are TRBV6-5 and TRBJ2-7, with 12 nucleotides matching TRBD2. V shed 6 bases and J 3 bases; nucleotides not matched to a gene: 6. The CDR3 is 15 amino acids. Per the germline V gene, CDR1 is MNHEY and CDR2 is SVGAGI. This chain's CDR3 is CASRLLAGGYYEQYF. For the CDR3, the DNA is TGTGCCAGCAGGCTACTAGCGGGGGGCTACTACGAGCAGTACTTC.

CDR3 in amino acids: CASSDSTSGSNEQFF. The CDR3 coding sequence is TGTGCCAGCAGTGACTCGACTAGCGGGAGCAATGAGCAGTTCTTC. The chain recombines TRBV6-4 with TRBJ2-1, with 12 positions matching TRBD2. The CDR3 is 15 amino acids. Germline CDR1 is MRHNA and CDR2 is SNTAGT. The V gene end was trimmed by 0 bases and the J gene end by 6 bases; junction bases not matched to a gene: 0.

The J gene is TRBJ2-1, the V gene TRBV6-6; 9 bases line up with TRBD2. This CDR3 contains 16 residues. J gave up 8 bases and V 0 bases, and 8 bases lay outside the gene matches. Germline lookup yields CDR1 MNHNY and CDR2 SVGAGI (reference sequence). CDR3 sequence reads: CASSYSTAGGLYEQFF. DNA for the CDR3: TGTGCCAGCAGTTACTCGACGGCGGGGGGGCTCTATGAGCAGTTCTTC.

The rearrangement uses TRBV5-1 and TRBJ1-2; a weak D match, TRBD1 (5 bases). Trimming shortened V by 2 bases and J by 8 bases, and 16 bases separated the two germline ends. The CDR3 has 14 residues. Per the germline V gene, CDR1 is SGHRS and CDR2 is YFSETQ. DNA of the CDR3: TGCGCCAGCAGCTTCGAAAGGGGCGCGGGGGGCTACACCTTC. It specifies CASSFERGAGGYTF.

The chain employs TRBV19 and TRBJ1-1; 8 bases are shared with TRBD1. The CDR3 is made up of 14 amino acids. The trim removed 7 bases at V and 3 bases at J, leaving 7 bases unmatched. Germline CDR1 reads LNHDA; CDR2 reads SQIVND (reference sequence). DNA for the CDR3: TGTGCCAGTACCGGAACAGGGGGATACACTGAAGCTTTCTTT. Translated: CASTGTGGYTEAFF.

The genes are TRBV4-1 and TRBJ1-5, with D unclear. The CDR3 consists of 15 residues. V gave up 3 bases and J gave up 1 base, with 10 bases separating them. Germline-derived CDR1 and CDR2 are MGHRA and YSYEKL. In nucleotides, the CDR3 is TGCGCCAGCAGCCACGGCGGCGGAAGCAATCAGCCCCAGCATTTT. Protein product: CASSHGGGSNQPQHF.